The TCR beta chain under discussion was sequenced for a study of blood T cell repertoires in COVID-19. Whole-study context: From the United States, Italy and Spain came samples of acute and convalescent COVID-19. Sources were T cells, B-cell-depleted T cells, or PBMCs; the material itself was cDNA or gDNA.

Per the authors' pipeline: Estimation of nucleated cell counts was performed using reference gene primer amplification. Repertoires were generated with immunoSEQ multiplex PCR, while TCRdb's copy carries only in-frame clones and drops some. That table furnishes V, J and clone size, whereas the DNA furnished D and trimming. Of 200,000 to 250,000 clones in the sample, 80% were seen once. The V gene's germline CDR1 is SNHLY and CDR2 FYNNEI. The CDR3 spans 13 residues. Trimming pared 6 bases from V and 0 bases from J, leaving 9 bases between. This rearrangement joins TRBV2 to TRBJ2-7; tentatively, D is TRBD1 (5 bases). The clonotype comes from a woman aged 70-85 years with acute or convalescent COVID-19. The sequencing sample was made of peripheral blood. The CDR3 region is CASSLGVSYEQYF. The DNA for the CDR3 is TGTGCCAGCAGCCTAGGGGTCTCCTACGAGCAGTACTTC.